A selection of T cell receptor beta chains follows, all from one sample in a study of CD8 T cells in ankylosing spondylitis. TCRdb re-called the 5' RACE reads with MiXCR, one entry per CDR3 protein. The table lists tens of thousands of distinct CDR3 sequences, about 7% of them singletons. Sequenced material: blood, either unsorted or a sorted T cell fraction (not recorded which). The receptor source for this set is a female donor with ankylosing spondylitis or in good health (not recorded which). Both conserved end residues are part of each CDR3. D genes are given only for firm matches. Clone sizes are given selectively: once, few, many, or a class where the clone is expanded.

-	few	TRBV7-2	17	TRBJ1-2	TGTGCCAGCAGCTTACTGGGGACTACTGTTCAGAAAGGTGGCTACACCTTC	CASSLLGTTVQKGGYTF
-	many	TRBV6-1	14	TRBJ1-1	TGTGCCAGCAGGCCGGGAGGGGGGGACACTGAAGCTTTCTTT	CASRPGGGDTEAFF
-	many	TRBV5-1	16	TRBJ2-2	TGCGCCAGCAGCTGGCGCCATCAGGCGAACACCGGGGAGCTGTTTTTT	CASSWRHQANTGELFF
TRBD1	many	TRBV3-1	18	TRBJ1-1	TGTGCCAGCAGCCAAGACCAAAACCAGGGGGCCCTTAACACTGAAGCTTTCTTT	CASSQDQNQGALNTEAFF
TRBD2	many	TRBV5-1	14	TRBJ2-1	TGCGCCAGCGGATCTAGCGGGGGTTACAATGAGCAGTTCTTC	CASGSSGGYNEQFF
TRBD2	many	TRBV5-1	16	TRBJ2-5	TGCGCCAGCAGCAACAAATTGGGACTAGTCAAAGAGACCCAGTACTTC	CASSNKLGLVKETQYF
-	many	TRBV6-5	16	TRBJ1-6	TGTGCCAGCAGTTACGGGCCGAGCTCCTATAATTCACCCCTCCACTTT	CASSYGPSSYNSPLHF
TRBD2	many	TRBV6-4	15	TRBJ2-3	TGTGCCAGCAGTCCGGGACTAACTAGCACAGATACGCAGTATTTT	CASSPGLTSTDTQYF
-	many	TRBV20-1	16	TRBJ2-2	TGCAGTGCTAGACTCGCGGGGAGTACCGACACCGGGGAGCTGTTTTTT	CSARLAGSTDTGELFF
-	many	TRBV5-1	15	TRBJ2-2	TGCGCCAGCAGCTTGGCCTTAGATATCACCGGGGAGCTGTTTTTT	CASSLALDITGELFF
-	-	TRBV13	14	TRBJ1-1	TGTGCCAGCAGCTTGGGTTCAGGGCTGACTGAAGCTTTCTTT	CASSLGSGLTEAFF
-	many	TRBV3-1	15	TRBJ1-1	TGTGCCAGCAGCCAGCACAGGGTGGGGGACACTGAAGCTTTCTTT	CASSQHRVGDTEAFF
TRBD2	many	TRBV15	15	TRBJ2-3	TGTGCCACCAGCACCGGGACTAGTGATGGAGATACGCAGTATTTT	CATSTGTSDGDTQYF
-	many	TRBV7-2	13	TRBJ2-1	TGTGCCAGCAGCTTAGAGGGCCTCAATGAGCAGTTCTTC	CASSLEGLNEQFF